One and the same sample provided the 18 T cell receptor beta chains below, sequenced in a study of response to subunit inactivated influenza vaccine. TCRdb itself ran the RT-PCR reads through MiXCR, one entry per CDR3 protein. The data show hundreds of thousands of distinct CDR3 sequences, about 11% seen once. The sample consisted of PBMCs from blood, taken on the day of vaccination. The source of these receptors is a man in his forties or fifties who received an inactivated influenza vaccine.

This clonotype has more than one count but fewer than ten. This chain connects TRBV29-1 to TRBJ2-6, with D tentatively TRBD2 (6 bases). Trimming stripped 4 bases from V and 0 bases from J, with 10 bases between. Germline V gene sequence: CDR1 SQVTM, CDR2 ANQGSEA. The CDR3 spans 15 residues. This chain's CDR3 is CSVVAVFSGANVLTF. The CDR3 DNA sequence: TGCAGCGTTGTAGCGGTTTTCTCTGGGGCCAACGTCCTGACTTTC.

The sample holds a few counts of this clonotype. This rearrangement joins TRBV20-1 to TRBJ2-7; TRBD1 matches at 9 bases. Per germline, CDR1 DFQATT and CDR2 SNEGSKA (reference sequence). The CDR3 sequence is 14 residues long. The V and J ends lost 3 bases and 5 bases, in that order; junction bases with no gene match: 8. The CDR3 region is CSASPGQGRHEQYF. CDR3 nucleotide sequence: TGCAGTGCTAGCCCGGGACAGGGACGCCACGAGCAGTACTTC.

In this sample, this clonotype turned up a few times. V is TRBV10-3 and J is TRBJ2-3; a weak D match, TRBD1 (7 bases). The CDR3 is made up of 11 amino acids. V was trimmed by 10 bases and J by 4 bases, leaving 9 bases between them. Germline CDR1 is ENHRY and CDR2 is SYGVKD. This CDR3 is CATRGADTQYF. The CDR3 nucleotides are TGTGCCACCAGGGGGGCAGATACGCAGTATTTT.

The sample holds a few counts of this clonotype. The gene calls are TRBV14 and TRBJ2-5; weak D call: TRBD1 (6 bases). The CDR3 loop spans 13 amino acids. V gave up 6 bases and J gave up 0 bases, with 8 bases separating them. Germline lookup yields CDR1 SGHDN and CDR2 FVKESK. The DNA of the CDR3 is TGTGCCAGCAGTCAGGGGCACCAAGAGACCCAGTACTTC. Protein: CASSQGHQETQYF. The whole variable domain, remainder taken from reference TRBV14 and TRBJ2-5, is EAGVTQFPSHSVIEKGQTVTLRCDPISGHDNLYWYRRVMGKEIKFLLHFVKESKQDESGMPNNRFLAERTGGTYSTLKVQPAELEDSGVYFCASSQGHQETQYFGPGTRLLVL.

The chain links TRBV12-3 or TRBV12-4 to TRBJ2-5, with 13 bases fitting TRBD2. This CDR3 has 16 amino acids. V was pared by 5 bases and J by 2 bases, with 5 bases of the junction left unmatched. The CDR3 spells CASSPGLAGHQETQYF. In nucleotides, the CDR3 is TGTGCCAGCAGTCCGGGACTAGCGGGGCATCAAGAGACCCAGTACTTC.

The chain has TRBV9 and TRBJ1-1; tentatively, D is TRBD1 (5 bases). Trimming cost V 0 bases and J 7 bases, with 16 bases left between them. Per the germline V gene, CDR1 is SGDLS and CDR2 is YYNGEE. CDR3 length: 15 amino acids. The CDR3 nucleotides read TGTGCCAGCAGCGTAGCTGGGCAGGGCGAAGTTGAAGCTTTCTTT. Protein: CASSVAGQGEVEAFF.

J is TRBJ2-5 and V is TRBV5-1, with 10 bases aligning to TRBD2. Germline-derived CDR1 and CDR2 are SGHRS and YFSETQ. This CDR3 spans 14 amino acids. V trimming: 7 bases; J trimming: 7 bases; junction bases outside the gene matches: 10. The CDR3 DNA reads as TGCGCCAGCTACTCTAGCGGGAGTTTTGCGACCCAGTACTTC. It is translated as CASYSSGSFATQYF.

This clonotype was detected many times. V is TRBV11-1 and J is TRBJ2-6; 9 bases align to TRBD1. V shed 2 bases, J shed 2 bases, and the junction held 7 bases outside the gene matches. The germline CDR1 and CDR2 sequences are SGHAT and FQDESV (reference sequence). CDR3 length equals 18 residues. This CDR3 reads CASSLNRDRAPGANVLTF. The DNA for the CDR3 is TGTGCCAGCAGCTTAAATCGGGACAGGGCTCCTGGGGCCAACGTCCTGACTTTC.

The rearrangement links TRBV6-2 or TRBV6-3 to TRBJ2-1, with D perhaps matching TRBD1 or TRBD2 (7 bases each). This CDR3 is 15 amino acids long. V was shortened by 7 bases and J by 3 bases, with 16 bases between the two germline ends. Germline V lookup: CDR1 MNHEY, CDR2 SVGEGT. The CDR3 DNA follows: TGTGCCAGCATAGGGGAGGGGGCGGTCTACAATGAGCAGTTCTTC. Translating gives CASIGEGAVYNEQFF.

The rearrangement links TRBV15 to TRBJ2-7, with D possibly matching TRBD2 (6 bases). Trimming cost V 4 bases and J 2 bases, with 18 bases left between them. Germline V gene sequence: CDR1 LNHNV, CDR2 YYDKDF (reference sequence). The CDR3 runs 16 residues. The CDR3 reads CATSNPLFSGPYEQYF. The CDR3 DNA sequence: TGTGCCACCAGCAATCCCTTATTTAGCGGTCCCTACGAGCAGTACTTC.

This clonotype was counted only a few times. V and J are TRBV30 and TRBJ2-5; D remains ambiguous. This CDR3 spans 14 amino acids. Germline V gives CDR1 GTSNPN, CDR2 SVGIG (reference sequence). V lost 1 base and J lost 2, with 11 bases in between. In DNA form, the CDR3 reads TGTGCCTGGAGTGGTCTACCGAAACAAGAGACCCAGTACTTC. Its translation is CAWSGLPKQETQYF.

The chain links TRBV10-3 to TRBJ2-5; the D gene is possibly TRBD1 (6 bases). Germline assignment: CDR1 ENHRY and CDR2 SYGVKD. The CDR3 spans 16 residues. Trimming pared 2 bases from V and 2 bases from J, leaving 15 bases between. Here the CDR3 DNA reads TGTGCCATCAGTGAGAGTCCCAGGACAGCGCAAGAGACCCAGTACTTC. The encoded protein is CAISESPRTAQETQYF.

This clonotype turned up a few times. CDR3 nucleotide sequence: TGCGCCAGCAGCCAAGATACCCGGCAGGGTAATTCACCCCTCCACTTT. Translation gives CASSQDTRQGNSPLHF. V is TRBV4-1 and J is TRBJ1-6; TRBD1 is a possible D gene (5 bases). In germline, CDR1 is MGHRA, CDR2 YSYEKL. V lost 0 bases, J lost 6 bases, and 12 bases lay in between. The CDR3 sequence is 16 residues long.

This clonotype was detected many times. V gene TRBV7-2 combines with J gene TRBJ1-2, with a tentative D call TRBD1 (6 bases). Per germline, CDR1 SGHTA and CDR2 FQGNSA. The CDR3 has 15 residues. V was shortened by 5 bases and J by 7 bases, with 20 bases between the two germline ends. In nucleotides, the CDR3 is TGTGCCAGCAGCCGTGATAGACAGGCTGCGGGTGGCTACACCTTC. Protein sequence: CASSRDRQAAGGYTF.

This clonotype was detected only a few times. The chain joins TRBV6-1 to TRBJ1-2; weak D call: TRBD1 (5 bases). Germline lookup yields CDR1 MNHNS and CDR2 SASEGT. CDR3 length equals 15 residues. V was shortened by 4 bases and J by 0 bases, with 12 bases between the two germline ends. In DNA form, the CDR3 reads TGTGCCAGCAGTGCATCGGGACGGCCTAACTATGGCTACACCTTC. Protein: CASSASGRPNYGYTF.

The gene calls are TRBV20-1 and TRBJ2-1; 11 bases are a match to TRBD2. V dropped 5 bases and J dropped 4; count of bases not matched to a gene: 7. The CDR3 is made up of 15 amino acids. The germline V gene encodes CDR1 DFQATT and CDR2 SNEGSKA (reference sequence). The CDR3 is CSAHVAGGLYNEQFF. The CDR3 nucleotides are TGCAGTGCTCATGTAGCGGGGGGGTTATACAATGAGCAGTTCTTC.

This clonotype was picked up many times. The chain combines TRBV5-6 with TRBJ2-7, with 8 bases that match TRBD2. The CDR3 totals 15 residues. V was clipped by 4 bases and J by 3 bases; unmatched bases: 9. CDR1 and CDR2 (germline): SGHDT, YYEEEE. CDR3 residues: CASSLSGEGYYEQYF. For the CDR3, the DNA is TGTGCCAGCAGCCTTAGCGGGGAGGGATACTACGAGCAGTACTTC.

The CDR3 sequence is CASSLGGQGRNIQYF. CDR3 nucleotide sequence: TGTGCCAGCAGTTTAGGGGGACAGGGTCGAAACATTCAGTACTTC. The chain joins TRBV12-3 or TRBV12-4 to TRBJ2-4; 9 nucleotides line up with TRBD1. The V gene end was trimmed by 1 base and the J gene end by 6 bases; junction bases not matched to a gene: 4. The CDR3 is 15 residues long.